A single sample gave rise to the 28 T cell receptor beta chains below, sequenced in a study of blood T cell dynamics during melanoma immunotherapy. The data were produced by immunoSEQ multiplex PCR, yet TCRdb's version contains in-frame clones alone and is incomplete. The sample yields 7,000 or so clones, roughly 80% seen once. Time point: pre-treatment baseline. The source was blood, collected from a patient treated with checkpoint blockade. All receptors derive from a human donor with melanoma.

V and J are TRBV5-1 and TRBJ1-2; weak D call: TRBD1 (5 bases). CDR1 is SGHRS and CDR2 is YFSETQ in the germline V gene. The V gene lost 4 bases and the J gene lost 8 bases, with 15 bases spanning the gap. The CDR3 sequence is 13 residues long. The CDR3 DNA reads as TGCGCCAGCAGCAGGGACGCGATCTGGGGCTACACCTTC. It codes for CASSRDAIWGYTF.

This rearrangement joins TRBV12-5 to TRBJ2-3; maybe TRBD2 (5 bases). CDR1 and CDR2 (germline): LGHNT, FRNRAP. V shed 3 bases and J shed 0 bases, with 16 bases lying between them. The CDR3 runs 17 residues. Written as DNA, the CDR3 is TGTGCTAGTGGTTTTAGTTTGACTGGCGGGAGCACAGATACGCAGTATTTT. Protein sequence: CASGFSLTGGSTDTQYF.

This chain joins TRBV19 and TRBJ2-7; 10 nucleotides match TRBD2. This CDR3 spans 15 amino acids. Per the germline V gene, CDR1 is LNHDA and CDR2 is SQIVND (reference sequence). With V trimmed by 6 bases and J by 6 bases, 11 bases remained unmatched. The CDR3 nucleotides read TGTGCCAGTAGCCCCCGGCCTAGCGGGAGTTCCGAGCAGTACTTC. Translation gives CASSPRPSGSSEQYF.

V usage is TRBV30 and J usage is TRBJ2-5; 9 bases are shared with TRBD2. The DNA end lines up better with TRBJ2-7; the J call may be wrong. CDR1 GTSNPN and CDR2 SVGIG come from the germline V gene (reference sequence). This CDR3 contains 16 residues. CDR3 amino acids: CAWSGTSSGMGYEQYF. Written as DNA, the CDR3 is TGTGCCTGGAGTGGAACCTCTAGCGGGATGGGCTACGAGCAGTACTTC.

The chain is built from TRBV2 and TRBJ2-7, with D possibly matching TRBD2 (6 bases). Trimming took off 11 bases at V and 2 bases at J, with 13 bases between the two ends. This CDR3 is built from 12 residues. The V gene's germline CDR1 is SNHLY and CDR2 FYNNEI. This CDR3 reads CASCRRAYEQYF. In DNA form, the CDR3 reads TGTGCCTCGTGCCGGAGGGCCTACGAGCAGTACTTC.

V gene TRBV7-2 combines with J gene TRBJ2-7; 13 bases are a match to TRBD2. Germline-derived CDR1 and CDR2 are SGHTA and FQGNSA. Germline trimming cut 8 bases from V and 0 bases from J; bases unmatched to any gene: 13. This CDR3 contains 18 residues. CDR3 loop: CASQAGLAGVGSSYEQYF. The CDR3 DNA is TGTGCCAGCCAAGCTGGACTAGCGGGAGTGGGGAGCTCCTACGAGCAGTACTTC.

The J gene is TRBJ1-2, the V gene TRBV5-5, with 12 positions matching TRBD1. CDR1 and CDR2 (germline): SGHKS, YYEKEE (reference sequence). J lost 7 bases, V lost 4 bases, and 2 bases had no gene match. The CDR3 loop spans 13 amino acids. For the CDR3, the DNA is TGTGCCAGCAGCAGGGACAGGGGGCTTGGCTACACCTTC. The encoded protein is CASSRDRGLGYTF.

The genes are TRBV19 and TRBJ2-7; tentatively, D is TRBD2 (6 bases). The CDR3 contains 15 residues. Germline V gives CDR1 LNHDA, CDR2 SQIVND (reference sequence). V was trimmed by 5 bases and J by 2 bases, leaving 16 bases between them. In DNA form, the CDR3 reads TGTGCCAGTAGTCCTCTCCCGGGGGTAACCTACGAGCAGTACTTC. It specifies CASSPLPGVTYEQYF.

The chain combines TRBV9 with TRBJ1-2; D unclear. The CDR3 consists of 16 residues. Trimming left V 3 bases short and J 4 bases short, with 19 bases between. The germline CDR1 and CDR2 sequences are SGDLS and YYNGEE. The CDR3 loop is CASSAHQVGVTYGYTF. The CDR3 region has the DNA TGTGCCAGCAGCGCCCACCAGGTTGGGGTTACCTATGGCTACACCTTC. Together with reference TRBV9 and TRBJ1-2, the CDR3 gives the full variable domain: DSGVTQTPKHLITATGQRVTLRCSPRSGDLSVYWYQQSLDQGLQFLIQYYNGEERAKGNILERFSAQQFPDLHSELNLSSLELGDSALYFCASSAHQVGVTYGYTFGSGTRLTVV.

The table lists this clone with a count of one. This sequence joins TRBV2 and TRBJ1-2; possible D gene TRBD1, 6 bases. Trimming shortened V by 6 bases and J by 6 bases, and 14 bases separated the two germline ends. Germline CDR1 and CDR2: SNHLY and FYNNEI. The CDR3 is 13 amino acids. In DNA, the CDR3 is TGTGCCAGCAGCTCCACAGGGTTCGATGGCTACACCTTC. Residues: CASSSTGFDGYTF.

V and J are TRBV6-1 and TRBJ2-3; 7 nucleotides align to TRBD1. Germline V gives CDR1 MNHNS, CDR2 SASEGT. There are 16 residues in the CDR3. The V and J ends lost 1 base and 3 bases, in that order; junction bases with no gene match: 7. CDR3: CASSEVRGRGTDTQYF. In DNA form, the CDR3 reads TGTGCCAGCAGTGAAGTCAGGGGGAGAGGTACAGATACGCAGTATTTT.

This clone was detected only once. This chain links TRBV18 with TRBJ2-7; D gene unclear. With 6 bases removed from V and 6 bases from J, the gap between germline ends came to 12 bases. CDR3 size: 12 residues. Germline V gene lookup returns CDR1 KGHSH and CDR2 LQKENI. CDR3 sequence reads: CASSNGVAEQYF. For the CDR3, the DNA is TGTGCCAGCTCTAATGGCGTCGCCGAGCAGTACTTC. Based on the CDR3 plus reference TRBV18 and TRBJ2-7, the full variable domain is NAGVMQNPRHLVRRRGQEARLRCSPMKGHSHVYWYRQLPEEGLKFMVYLQKENIIDESGMPKERFSAEFPKEGPSILRIQQVVRGDSAAYFCASSNGVAEQYFGPGTRLTVT.

The chain carries TRBV28 and TRBJ1-4; D is ambiguous. The CDR3 totals 15 residues. V lost 6 bases and J 3 bases, leaving 14 bases between the germline ends. Germline assignment: CDR1 MDHEN and CDR2 SYDVKM. The CDR3 DNA reads TGTGCCAGCAGCCACGGAGAAGGGTCTAATGAAAAACTGTTTTTT. Translation gives CASSHGEGSNEKLFF.

This clone has a single count. The V call is TRBV21-1, the J call TRBJ2-7; the D call of TRBD2 is as the table states it, not checked on the DNA. TRBV21-1 is described as a pseudogene. This CDR3 comprises 16 residues. The CDR3 nucleotides read TGTGCCAGCAGCCCCCCTAGGAGGCGGGGTTTTTACGAGCAGTACTTC. Encoded protein: CASSPPRRRGFYEQYF.

The chain is built from TRBV27 and TRBJ2-7; a possible D gene is TRBD2 (6 bases). The V gene lost 2 bases and the J gene lost 3 bases, with 14 bases spanning the gap. Germline CDR1 MNHEY, CDR2 SMNVEV (reference sequence). CDR3 length: 15 residues. DNA for the CDR3: TGTGCCAGCAGTTTACGCGGAGGAGGGTTCTACGAGCAGTACTTC. Its protein product is CASSLRGGGFYEQYF.

This chain uses TRBV6-5 with TRBJ2-7, with 7 positions matching TRBD1. V shed 5 bases, J shed 3 bases, and the junction held 7 bases outside the gene matches. The CDR3 contains 14 residues. Germline CDR1 MNHEY, CDR2 SVGAGI. The CDR3 bases are TGTGCCAGCAGTCGAGACAGGGTCCGCTACGAGCAGTACTTC. It translates to CASSRDRVRYEQYF.

The chain has TRBV6-4 and TRBJ2-1; D may correspond to TRBD1 or TRBD2 (6 bases each). The germline V gene has CDR1 MRHNA and CDR2 SNTAGT. The CDR3 contains 16 residues. V lost 0 bases and J 5 bases, leaving 14 bases between the germline ends. CDR3 nucleotide sequence: TGTGCCAGCAGTGACTCCCCCGGAGGGGGGCACAATGAGCAGTTCTTC. This codes for CASSDSPGGGHNEQFF.

The chain uses TRBV30 and TRBJ2-5; weak D call: TRBD2 (6 bases). CDR1 and CDR2 from the germline V gene are GTSNPN and SVGIG (reference sequence). V was pared by 2 bases and J by 2 bases, with 15 bases between. The CDR3 spans 15 residues. CDR3 sequence (DNA): TGTGCCTGGAGTCCCGCCCCGCGGGATCAAGAGACCCAGTACTTC. This codes for CAWSPAPRDQETQYF.

The chain has TRBV28 and TRBJ2-7; 10 nucleotides align to TRBD2. The length of the CDR3 is 18 residues. The junction had 21 bases not matched to a gene; V was cut back by 6 bases and J by 7 bases. Germline V CDR1 and CDR2: MDHEN, SYDVKM. CDR3: CASRNSGTSVPWSGEQYF. In DNA form, the CDR3 reads TGTGCCAGCAGGAATTCCGGGACTAGCGTCCCTTGGAGCGGGGAGCAGTACTTC.

The chain uses TRBV28 and TRBJ2-7; 8 bases align to TRBD1. CDR3 length equals 13 residues. Germline loops: CDR1 MDHEN, CDR2 SYDVKM. V lost 0 bases to trimming and J lost 5 bases; unmatched junction nucleotides: 0. The CDR3 DNA reads as TGTGCCAGCAGTTTATGGACAGGGGACGAGCAGTACTTC. It encodes CASSLWTGDEQYF.

The chain is built from TRBV6-5 and TRBJ2-1, with 9 bases that match TRBD2. Germline V lookup: CDR1 MNHEY, CDR2 SVGAGI. This CDR3 is 15 amino acids long. V shed 10 bases, J shed 10 bases, and the junction held 17 bases outside the gene matches. The CDR3 reads CATSPPGLAPSEQFF. The CDR3 DNA is TGTGCCACCTCCCCTCCGGGACTAGCCCCTAGCGAGCAGTTCTTC.

This chain uses TRBV7-8 with TRBJ2-1, with D possibly matching TRBD1 (6 bases). The CDR3 consists of 14 residues. V was shortened by 3 bases and J by 5 bases, with 11 bases between the two germline ends. Germline values: CDR1 SGHVS, CDR2 FQNEAQ. The CDR3, as DNA: TGTGCCAGCAGCTTCTCGACAGGACACAATGAGCAGTTCTTC. Encoded protein: CASSFSTGHNEQFF.

The rearrangement links TRBV2 to TRBJ1-5; 8 nucleotides match TRBD1. Germline V gives CDR1 SNHLY, CDR2 FYNNEI. The CDR3 is 14 residues long. The V gene end was trimmed by 6 bases and the J gene end by 6 bases; junction bases not matched to a gene: 7. CDR3 sequence: CASRDRGFGQPQHF. DNA for the CDR3: TGTGCCAGCAGAGACAGGGGATTCGGTCAGCCCCAGCATTTT.

V and J are TRBV19 and TRBJ1-5; no clear D gene. Trimming pared 4 bases from V and 1 base from J, leaving 5 bases between. Per germline, CDR1 LNHDA and CDR2 SQIVND (reference sequence). This CDR3 comprises 13 residues. In nucleotides, the CDR3 is TGTGCCAGTAGTACTTCGAGCAATCAGCCCCAGCATTTT. Its translation is CASSTSSNQPQHF. The full variable domain, its missing parts supplied by reference TRBV19 and TRBJ1-5, is DGGITQSPKYLFRKEGQNVTLSCEQNLNHDAMYWYRQDPGQGLRLIYYSQIVNDFQKGDIAEGYSVSREKKESFPLTVTSAQKNPTAFYLCASSTSSNQPQHFGDGTRLSIL.

CDR3: CASSQESGLPNTEAFF. The CDR3 bases are TGCGCCAGCAGCCAAGAGTCGGGACTGCCGAACACTGAAGCTTTCTTT. V usage is TRBV4-1 and J usage is TRBJ1-1; tentative D call: TRBD1 (5 bases). Trimming left V 0 bases short and J 1 base short, with 12 bases between. Germline values: CDR1 MGHRA, CDR2 YSYEKL. This CDR3 is 16 amino acids long.

The genes are TRBV30 and TRBJ1-6; TRBD1 might be the D (6 bases). Germline V CDR1 and CDR2: GTSNPN, SVGIG (reference sequence). This CDR3 region has 13 residues. Trimming left V 0 bases short and J 7 bases short, with 7 bases between. The CDR3 DNA follows: TGTGCCTGGAGTGTCAGGGGCAATTCACCCCTCCACTTT. Translation gives CAWSVRGNSPLHF.

This sequence joins TRBV7-2 and TRBJ1-2; D might be TRBD1 (6 bases). Germline lookup yields CDR1 SGHTA and CDR2 FQGNSA. Trimming pared 6 bases from V and 3 bases from J, leaving 17 bases between. The CDR3 extends over 15 amino acids. The CDR3: CASRVNGGSHYGYTF. DNA for the CDR3: TGTGCCAGCAGGGTGAACGGGGGCTCTCACTATGGCTACACCTTC. Together with reference TRBV7-2 and TRBJ1-2, the CDR3 gives the full variable domain: GAGVSQSPSNKVTEKGKDVELRCDPISGHTALYWYRQSLGQGLEFLIYFQGNSAPDKSGLPSDRFSAERTGGSVSTLTIQRTQQEDSAVYLCASRVNGGSHYGYTFGSGTRLTVV.

The chain joins TRBV7-2 to TRBJ1-5; 8 bases agree with TRBD1. Unmatched junction bases numbered 3, after V lost 5 bases and J lost 0 bases. Per germline, CDR1 SGHTA and CDR2 FQGNSA. The CDR3 is made up of 15 amino acids. This chain's CDR3 is CASSRQGNSNQPQHF. CDR3 coding DNA: TGTGCCAGCAGCAGACAGGGGAATAGCAATCAGCCCCAGCATTTT.